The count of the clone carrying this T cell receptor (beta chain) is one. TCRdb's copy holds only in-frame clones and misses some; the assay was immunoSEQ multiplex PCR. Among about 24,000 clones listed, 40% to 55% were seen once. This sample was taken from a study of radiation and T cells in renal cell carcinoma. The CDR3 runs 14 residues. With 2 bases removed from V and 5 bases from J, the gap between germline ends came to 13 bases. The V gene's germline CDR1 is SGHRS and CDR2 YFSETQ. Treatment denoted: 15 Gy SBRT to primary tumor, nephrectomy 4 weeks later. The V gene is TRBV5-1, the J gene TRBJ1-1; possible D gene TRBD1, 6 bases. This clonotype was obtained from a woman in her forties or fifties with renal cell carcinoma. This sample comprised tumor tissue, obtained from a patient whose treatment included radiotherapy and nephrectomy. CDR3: CASSFELGQTEAFF. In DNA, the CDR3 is TGCGCCAGCAGCTTTGAACTTGGACAGACTGAAGCTTTCTTT.